This T cell receptor beta chain was identified in a study of CD8+CD57+ T cells in acquired aplastic anemia. Sequenced patients had shown CD8+CD57+ cell expansion by flow cytometry. Patient blood was sampled before any therapy had been received. Per the germline V gene, CDR1 is MNHNS and CDR2 is SASEGT. The V and J ends lost 5 bases and 5 bases respectively, with 21 bases between them. CDR3 length: 16 amino acids. Genomic DNA, the template, was used for profiling of the TCR beta VDJ and CDR3. TCRdb analysed the reads with MiXCR anew, one entry per CDR3 protein. The data show hundreds of thousands of distinct CDR3 sequences, with around 45% seen just once and under 9% held by the top ten.

Sequencing was carried out using sorted CD4+, CD8+, or CD8+CD57+ T cells (not recorded which) from PBMCs. The rearrangement uses TRBV6-1 and TRBJ2-5; D is perhaps TRBD1 (6 bases). This clonotype was obtained from a human donor with aplastic anemia. As DNA, the CDR3 is TGTGCCAGCAGTTACATGGGGGCCTCTTTGTGGGAGACCCAGTACTTC. Translated: CASSYMGASLWETQYF.